This passage covers 24 T cell receptor beta chains from one sample sequenced in a study of T cell repertoires in cytomegalovirus infection. TCRdb recomputed calls from the reads with MiXCR, one row per CDR3 protein. The sample lists hundreds of thousands of distinct CDR3 sequences; around a sixth were seen once. Sequenced: PBMCs. These receptors were obtained from a human donor in good health (CMV status not recorded). Some clones in this sample may be carry-over from other donors' samples.

This clonotype was observed at least ten times. The J gene is TRBJ1-3, the V gene TRBV4-1; a weak D match, TRBD1 (6 bases). There are 16 residues in the CDR3. Germline CDR1 MGHRA, CDR2 YSYEKL. The germline V and J ends were trimmed by 0 bases and 0 bases, with 9 bases remaining between them. The CDR3 here is CASSQDEDSSGNTIYF. CDR3 nucleotide sequence: TGCGCCAGCAGCCAAGATGAGGACAGCTCTGGAAACACCATATATTTT.

This clonotype was detected many times. This chain joins TRBV7-2 and TRBJ2-1; either TRBD1 or TRBD2 may fit D (7 bases each). The CDR3 totals 15 residues. Germline assignment: CDR1 SGHTA and CDR2 FQGNSA. Between the trimmed V and J ends, which lost 4 bases and 10 bases, there was a span of 20 bases. The DNA for the CDR3 is TGTGCCAGCAGCTGGAGCAGGGGGGGGGGAAGCGAGCAGTTCTTC. Translated, it gives CASSWSRGGGSEQFF.

This clonotype was recorded once. The rearrangement links TRBV3-1 to TRBJ2-1; either TRBD1 or TRBD2 may fit D (5 bases each). In germline, CDR1 is LGHDT, CDR2 YNNKEL (reference sequence). Trimming stripped 0 bases from V and 4 bases from J, with 13 bases between. CDR3 size: 16 residues. Here the CDR3 DNA reads TGTGCCAGCAGCCAAGATCCTGGGACGGGATACAATGAGCAGTTCTTC. Amino acid sequence: CASSQDPGTGYNEQFF.

This clonotype was detected ten times or more. The chain uses TRBV7-2 and TRBJ1-2, with D maybe TRBD1 (5 bases). Looked up from germline, CDR1 is SGHTA and CDR2 is FQGNSA. The V end was cut by 7 bases, the J end by 8 bases, with 17 bases between. The CDR3 totals 13 residues. This chain's CDR3 is CASTDNHGGGYTF. CDR3 in DNA: TGTGCCAGCACGGACAATCACGGAGGGGGCTACACCTTC.

This clonotype has just a few counts. The V call is TRBV19, the J call TRBJ1-2, with D possibly matching TRBD1 (6 bases). The CDR3 sequence is 15 residues long. The germline CDR1 and CDR2 sequences are LNHDA and SQIVND (reference sequence). Trimming pared 5 bases from V and 4 bases from J, leaving 17 bases between. The CDR3 nucleotides are TGTGCCAGTAGTCCCCAGGGGATCCCCACCTATGGCTACACCTTC. It translates to CASSPQGIPTYGYTF.

Concerning this clonotype: With a much larger clone just one base away, this may be a read error. The chain links TRBV15 to TRBJ2-1, with D unclear. The germline CDR1 and CDR2 sequences are LNHNV and YYDKDF (reference sequence). V lost 4 bases to trimming and J lost 6 bases, with 19 bases between them. The CDR3 totals 16 residues. CDR3 protein: CATSKPWGSYPNEQFF. The CDR3 DNA sequence: TGTGCCACCAGCAAACCTTGGGGTAGTTATCCCAATGAGCAGTTCTTC.

This clonotype was counted ten times or more. The genes are TRBV7-6 and TRBJ1-1; D uncertain. The CDR3 sequence is 12 residues long. Germline lookup yields CDR1 SGHVS and CDR2 FNYEAQ. Trimming stripped 3 bases from V and 7 bases from J, with 9 bases between. The CDR3 region has the DNA TGTGCCAGCAGCTTCTTCGGTGGTGAAGCTTTCTTT. This gives the protein CASSFFGGEAFF.

This clonotype was observed a handful of times. The chain carries TRBV6-2 or TRBV6-3 and TRBJ2-1; TRBD1 agrees at 10 bases. The CDR3 has 14 amino acids. The V gene end was trimmed by 8 bases and the J gene end by 3 bases; junction bases not matched to a gene: 4. CDR1 MNHEY and CDR2 SVGEGT come from the germline V gene. CDR3 sequence: CASRRTGGYNEQFF. The CDR3 DNA reads as TGTGCCAGCCGCCGGACAGGGGGCTACAATGAGCAGTTCTTC.

The V and J genes are TRBV30 and TRBJ2-1; the match to TRBD1 covers 9 bases. The CDR3 spans 15 residues. CDR1 is GTSNPN and CDR2 is SVGIG in the germline V gene (reference sequence). V trimming: 2 bases; J trimming: 10 bases; junction bases outside the gene matches: 12. CDR3: CAWSHRDRADNEQFF. For the CDR3, the DNA is TGTGCCTGGAGTCATCGGGACAGGGCTGATAACGAGCAGTTCTTC.

At least ten counts were recorded for this clonotype. For the CDR3, the DNA is TGTGCCAGCAGCAATGGGACAGGTGGCAATTCACCCCTCCACTTT. Its translation is CASSNGTGGNSPLHF. The V and J genes are TRBV7-2 and TRBJ1-6, with 8 nucleotides matching TRBD1. V shed 5 bases, J shed 7 bases, and the junction held 7 bases outside the gene matches. The CDR3 loop spans 15 amino acids. CDR1 and CDR2 from the germline V gene are SGHTA and FQGNSA.

V and J are TRBV4-3 and TRBJ1-2, with D unresolved. From germline, CDR1 is LGHNA and CDR2 YSLEER. Trimming shortened V by 0 bases and J by 5 bases, and 13 bases separated the two germline ends. This CDR3 comprises 15 residues. The CDR3 DNA reads as TGCGCCAGCAGCCAAGAGACTTCTTCTGGGTATGGCTACACCTTC. It specifies CASSQETSSGYGYTF.

This clonotype was recorded at least ten times. This rearrangement joins TRBV6-1 to TRBJ2-5, with D perhaps assigned TRBD1 or TRBD2 (5 bases each). This CDR3 region has 14 residues. Germline CDR1 is MNHNS and CDR2 is SASEGT. V lost 7 bases to trimming and J lost 4 bases, with 16 bases between them. CDR3 bases: TGTGCCAGCACCCCCCTGAGGGACCTAGAGACCCAGTACTTC. Its translation is CASTPLRDLETQYF.

This rearrangement joins TRBV6-6 to TRBJ2-7, with D possibly TRBD1 on 5 matching bases. The ends were cut back, 2 bases at V and 2 bases at J, with 16 bases in the middle. CDR1 is MNHNY, CDR2 SVGAGI, per germline (reference sequence). CDR3 length: 16 residues. CDR3 bases: TGTGCCAGCAGTTACGAAGTCCGAAGGGGAACCTACGAGCAGTACTTC. This codes for CASSYEVRRGTYEQYF.

This chain joins TRBV7-9 and TRBJ1-1; D gene ambiguous. Trimming pared 6 bases from V and 4 bases from J, leaving 12 bases between. The CDR3 loop spans 13 amino acids. Germline V CDR1 and CDR2: SEHNR, FQNEAQ (reference sequence). The CDR3: CASSWVSSTEAFF. The DNA for the CDR3 is TGTGCCAGCAGTTGGGTATCGAGCACTGAAGCTTTCTTT.

Ten or more counts support this clonotype. The J gene is TRBJ1-4, the V gene TRBV7-2; tentatively, D is TRBD1 (5 bases). V was cut by 3 bases and J by 4 bases, with 9 bases left in between. CDR1 is SGHTA, CDR2 FQGNSA, per germline. The length of the CDR3 is 14 residues. CDR3 sequence: CASSLGPFNEKLFF. In DNA form, the CDR3 reads TGTGCCAGCAGCTTGGGACCTTTTAATGAAAAACTGTTTTTT.

This clonotype occurred a few times. The chain couples TRBV6-1 to TRBJ1-1; 7 positions agree with TRBD1. Trimming removed 5 bases from V and 7 bases from J; junction bases left unmatched: 10. Germline V lookup: CDR1 MNHNS, CDR2 SASEGT. The CDR3 consists of 14 residues. The CDR3 bases are TGTGCCAGCAGTCCAAACACAGGGGCGAGTGAAGCTTTCTTT. It specifies CASSPNTGASEAFF.

The chain uses TRBV7-9 and TRBJ2-3, with 10 bases fitting TRBD2. Germline loops: CDR1 SEHNR, CDR2 FQNEAQ (reference sequence). The ends lost 5 bases at V and 4 bases at J; junction bases unmatched: 6. The CDR3 loop spans 15 amino acids. The CDR3 sequence: CASSPSGSLADTQYF. Here the CDR3 DNA reads TGTGCCAGCAGCCCTAGCGGGAGCCTCGCAGATACGCAGTATTTT.

This clonotype has a count of ten or more. This chain connects TRBV4-1 to TRBJ2-1, with 10 positions matching TRBD2. V gave up 3 bases and J gave up 8 bases; unmatched junction bases: 7. This CDR3 has 15 amino acids. Germline-derived CDR1 and CDR2 are MGHRA and YSYEKL. This CDR3 is CASSHPQREGHEQFF. CDR3 nucleotide sequence: TGCGCCAGCAGCCATCCCCAGCGGGAGGGCCATGAGCAGTTCTTC.

The J gene is TRBJ2-5, the V gene TRBV20-1, with TRBD2 matching over 9 bases. The CDR3 is 15 residues long. Germline CDR1 is DFQATT and CDR2 is SNEGSKA (reference sequence). The V gene end was trimmed by 6 bases and the J gene end by 3 bases; junction bases not matched to a gene: 11. This chain's CDR3 is CSAYKNGLAKETQYF. In DNA, the CDR3 is TGCAGTGCCTACAAAAATGGACTAGCGAAAGAGACCCAGTACTTC.

This chain links TRBV20-1 with TRBJ1-2; D not certain. V was trimmed by 6 bases and J by 6 bases, leaving 23 bases between them. The CDR3 sequence is 15 residues long. The germline CDR1 and CDR2 sequences are DFQATT and SNEGSKA (reference sequence). The CDR3 here is CSALGFVLSVDGYTF. The DNA of the CDR3 is TGCAGTGCCCTGGGTTTCGTGTTGTCGGTAGATGGCTACACCTTC.

This clonotype has a count of ten or more. The rearrangement links TRBV11-2 to TRBJ1-4; 10 nucleotides agree with TRBD1. Germline assignment: CDR1 SGHAT and CDR2 FQNNGV. Unmatched junction bases numbered 7, after V lost 4 bases and J lost 8 bases. The CDR3 covers 15 residues. CDR3 in DNA: TGTGCCAGCAGCTCCCCGACAGGGGGCAGGGAAAAACTGTTTTTT. Translated, it gives CASSSPTGGREKLFF.

This clonotype was counted ten times or more. This sequence joins TRBV7-9 and TRBJ1-1; D is undetermined. With 6 bases removed from V and 0 bases from J, the gap between germline ends came to 8 bases. This CDR3 comprises 13 residues. Looked up from germline, CDR1 is SEHNR and CDR2 is FQNEAQ (reference sequence). CDR3 nucleotide sequence: TGTGCCAGCAGTTACGGTATGAACACTGAAGCTTTCTTT. Its translation: CASSYGMNTEAFF.

A single count supports this clonotype. Given a much more abundant clone one base away, this may be a read error. This chain connects TRBV7-2 to TRBJ1-6; D uncertain. Trimming stripped 2 bases from V and 0 bases from J, with 8 bases between. Looked up from germline, CDR1 is SGHTA and CDR2 is FQGNSA. The CDR3 runs to 16 residues. The CDR3 loop reads CASSLTPISYNSPLHF. In nucleotides, the CDR3 is TGTGCCAGCAGCTTAACACCTATCTCCTATAATTCACCCCTCCACTTT.

The CDR3 protein is CASSQIMMDTGELFF. The DNA of the CDR3 is TGTGCCAGCAGTCAAATCATGATGGACACCGGGGAGCTGTTTTTT. This chain connects TRBV11-2 to TRBJ2-2; D is unresolved. Per germline, CDR1 SGHAT and CDR2 FQNNGV. V lost 6 bases and J lost 3, with 14 bases in between. This CDR3 is 15 amino acids long.